The 30 T cell receptor beta chains below all came from one sample that was sequenced in a study of T cell clonality in common variable immunodeficiency. Assay used: immunoSEQ multiplex PCR; TCRdb lists only in-frame clones, some missing. Listed for the sample are approximately 50,000 clones, none seen a single time. Material for sequencing was peripheral blood mononuclear cells. The receptors were sampled from a person aged 18 to 75 in good health.

There are many counts of this clone. One end of the junction varies from germline; a read error may be responsible. The CDR3 end is not reached by the read, which stops 3 residues before it; the germline J gene fills it in. The chain uses TRBV23-1 and TRBJ2-1; 10 bases agree with TRBD2. TRBV23-1 is marked as an open reading frame, function uncertain. The CDR3 contains 21 residues. CDR3 DNA, as far as it was read: TGTGCCAGCAGTCAATCTAAGGCCCCACCCACTAGCGGGGTCTCCTACAATGAG. This sequence encodes CASSQSKAPPTSGVSYNE. The full CDR3 protein reads CASSQSKAPPTSGVSYNEQFF.

This clone has at least ten counts. The read finishes 3 residues shy of the CDR3 end, and the germline J gene is used to complete it. The V call is TRBV2, the J call TRBJ2-3; TRBD2 matches 10 bases. Germline V gives CDR1 SNHLY, CDR2 FYNNEI. V dropped 7 bases and J dropped 0; count of bases not matched to a gene: 7. This CDR3 region has 16 residues. Partial CDR3 DNA: TGTGCCAGCACCCGGACTAGCGGAGCTAGCACAGATACG. This gives the protein CASTRTSGASTDT. The full CDR3 sequence reads CASTRTSGASTDTQYF. The full variable domain, completed using reference TRBV2 and TRBJ2-3, is EPEVTQTPSHQVTQMGQEVILRCVPISNHLYFYWYRQILGQKVEFLVSFYNNEISEKSEIFDDQFSVERPDGSNFTLKIRSTKLEDSAMYFCASTRTSGASTDTQYFGPGTRLTVL.

In this sample, this clone turned up many times. The CDR3 reads CASSDTTRGTDTQYF. The sequenced CDR3 bases are TGTGCCAGCAGTGACACCACAAGGGGCACAGATACG. The chain joins TRBV2 to TRBJ2-3; D gene unclear. The read terminates 3 residues ahead of where the CDR3 ends, so the germline J gene completes it. V dropped 3 bases and J dropped 1 base, with 11 bases sitting between them. This CDR3 spans 15 amino acids. Germline CDR1 SNHLY, CDR2 FYNNEI. Together with reference TRBV2 and TRBJ2-3, the CDR3 gives the full variable domain: EPEVTQTPSHQVTQMGQEVILRCVPISNHLYFYWYRQILGQKVEFLVSFYNNEISEKSEIFDDQFSVERPDGSNFTLKIRSTKLEDSAMYFCASSDTTRGTDTQYFGPGTRLTVL.

This clone showed up many times. Read sequence stops 3 residues before the CDR3 end, and the germline J gene provides the missing end. The chain recombines TRBV18 with TRBJ2-7, with 14 bases aligning to TRBD2. Germline CDR1 KGHSH, CDR2 LQKENI. The J segment lost 3 bases and the V segment lost 5 bases, leaving 12 bases of the junction unmatched. The CDR3 runs to 18 residues. Here the CDR3 reads CASSKTSGGALGLYEQYF. The part of the CDR3 DNA that was read is TGTGCCAGCTCAAAGACTAGCGGGGGGGCCCTGGGTCTCTACGAG.

This clone has ten or more counts. Read coverage stops 3 residues before the CDR3 terminus; the germline J gene supplies the remainder. This sequence joins TRBV5-1 and TRBJ1-2; D gene ambiguous. In germline, CDR1 is SGHRS, CDR2 YFSETQ. This CDR3 has 11 residues. The part of the CDR3 DNA that was read is TGCGCCAGCAGCGTGGGTGAGGTC. Its protein is CASSVGEV. The CDR3 in full is CASSVGEVYTF.

This clone was found many times. The read falls 3 residues short of the CDR3 end, and the missing part is taken from the germline J gene. The rearrangement links TRBV20-1 to TRBJ1-1; 9 positions agree with TRBD1. Per germline, CDR1 DFQATT and CDR2 SNEGSKA (reference sequence). CDR3 length: 15 amino acids. CDR3 in amino acids: CSASNIGQGLQKAFF. CDR3 bases read: TGCAGTGCTAGTAATATCGGACAGGGGCTTCAAAAA.

This clone was seen at least ten times. With the read ending 3 residues before the CDR3 end, the germline J gene is used to fill in that end. The chain uses TRBV30 and TRBJ2-1, with 12 bases identical to TRBD2. V dropped 0 bases and J dropped 6; count of bases not matched to a gene: 3. Germline V gene data show CDR1 as GTSNPN and CDR2 as SVGIG (reference sequence). The CDR3 has 15 residues. The CDR3 loop is CAWSVRLAGANEQFF. The CDR3 bases that were read are TGTGCCTGGAGTGTACGACTAGCGGGAGCCAATGAG.

There are a few counts of this clone. Coverage ceases 3 residues before the CDR3 finishes, and the germline J gene fills in the end. This rearrangement joins TRBV18 to TRBJ2-2; tentatively, D is TRBD1 (6 bases). The germline V gene has CDR1 KGHSH and CDR2 LQKENI. The CDR3 consists of 14 residues. The CDR3 bases that were read are TGTGCCAGCTCACTCGGACAGCTCGATTCACCG. Protein: CASSLGQLDSP. The entire CDR3 is CASSLGQLDSPLFF.

In this sample, this clone turned up many times. The CDR3 end lies 3 residues beyond the end of the read and is filled in from the germline J gene. The chain joins TRBV19 to TRBJ1-5; D remains ambiguous. The CDR3 is 12 amino acids. Trimming shortened V by 4 bases and J by 4 bases, and 5 bases separated the two germline ends. Germline values: CDR1 LNHDA, CDR2 SQIVND (reference sequence). The CDR3 bases that were read are TGTGCCAGTAGTAATCCAAATCAGCCC. As protein: CASSNPNQP. The full CDR3 reads CASSNPNQPQHF.

This clone was picked up a small number of times. The read halts 3 residues ahead of the CDR3 end, with the missing end drawn from the germline J gene. This chain uses TRBV19 with TRBJ1-1; no reliable D call. The CDR3 contains 14 residues. V was clipped by 6 bases and J by 1 base, with 12 bases between them. Germline CDR1 reads LNHDA; CDR2 reads SQIVND (reference sequence). The CDR3 DNA, read in part, is TGTGCCAGTAGGCGGCACACTGAGAACACTGAA. Translated, it gives CASRRHTENTE. The CDR3 in full is CASRRHTENTEAFF.

This clone was counted at least ten times. The read ends 3 residues shy of where the CDR3 ends; the end is completed using the germline J gene. The chain combines TRBV20-1 with TRBJ2-3; possible D gene TRBD2, 5 bases. This CDR3 comprises 14 residues. Trimming pared 0 bases from V and 6 bases from J, leaving 13 bases between. Germline loops: CDR1 DFQATT, CDR2 SNEGSKA (reference sequence). The CDR3 sequence: CSARDTRAADTQYF. The sequenced CDR3 bases are TGCAGTGCTAGAGATACGCGGGCTGCGGATACG.

There are many counts of this clone. The CDR3 goes on 3 residues after the read ends, and that part is filled in from the germline J gene. V and J are TRBV30 and TRBJ2-1, with 7 bases identical to TRBD1. CDR1 is GTSNPN, CDR2 SVGIG, per germline (reference sequence). V lost 3 bases, J lost 4 bases, and 9 bases stayed unmatched. There are 15 residues in the CDR3. The CDR3 DNA, read in part, is TGTGCCTGGAGGATGACAGGGCGGAGATACAATGAG. Residues: CAWRMTGRRYNE. The whole CDR3 protein is CAWRMTGRRYNEQFF. The whole variable domain, filled in from reference TRBV30 and TRBJ2-1, reads SQTIHQWPATLVQPVGSPLSLECTVEGTSNPNLYWYRQAAGRGLQLLFYSVGIGQISSEVPQNLSASRPQDRQFILSSKKLLLSDSGFYLCAWRMTGRRYNEQFFGPGTRLTVL.

This clone was recorded a few times. The sequenced CDR3 bases are TGCGCCAGCAGCTTGGAGGGGGCCGGGGCCAACGTC. Protein: CASSLEGAGANV. The whole CDR3 sequence reads CASSLEGAGANVLTF. V usage is TRBV5-1 and J usage is TRBJ2-6, with 7 bases aligning to TRBD1. The CDR3 extends 3 residues past the end of the read, so its final part is completed from the germline J gene. Germline trimming cut 0 bases from V and 4 bases from J; bases unmatched to any gene: 1. The germline V gene encodes CDR1 SGHRS and CDR2 YFSETQ. The CDR3 runs 15 residues.

Concerning this clone: The read comes to an end 3 residues before the CDR3 does, leaving the germline J gene to fill in the end. The V call is TRBV7-2, the J call TRBJ1-3, with D tentatively TRBD1 (5 bases). CDR1 SGHTA and CDR2 FQGNSA come from the germline V gene. Trimming stripped 8 bases from V and 0 bases from J, with 14 bases between. This CDR3 spans 15 amino acids. The sequenced part of the CDR3 DNA is TGTGCCAGCCGGGCAGGGCCGAGCTCTGGAAACACC. Protein: CASRAGPSSGNT. The full CDR3 sequence reads CASRAGPSSGNTIYF.

This clone was recorded at least ten times. The read stops 3 residues short of the end of the CDR3; the missing end is completed from the germline J gene. The chain employs TRBV20-1 and TRBJ2-7, with a tentative D call TRBD1 (6 bases). From germline, CDR1 is DFQATT and CDR2 SNEGSKA (reference sequence). V was shortened by 3 bases and J by 2 bases, with 14 bases between the two germline ends. The CDR3 is 14 amino acids. CDR3 in amino acids: CSARDRLETYEQYF. CDR3 DNA (partial): TGCAGTGCTAGGGACAGACTGGAAACCTACGAG.

This clone was counted between two and nine times. The read finishes 3 residues shy of the CDR3 end, and the germline J gene is used to complete it. V and J are TRBV20-1 and TRBJ1-1, with TRBD1 as a possible D gene (5 bases). This CDR3 has 12 residues. CDR1 DFQATT and CDR2 SNEGSKA come from the germline V gene (reference sequence). Trimming removed 3 bases at V and 7 bases at J, with 12 bases between. CDR3 DNA, as far as it was read: TGCAGTGCTAGTTGGCGACAGCTTGAA. It encodes CSASWRQLE. The complete CDR3 sequence is CSASWRQLEAFF.

This clone occurred many times. The CDR3 end is not reached by the read, which stops 3 residues before it; the germline J gene fills it in. The chain recombines TRBV6-1 with TRBJ2-3; 7 bases are shared with TRBD2. V was clipped by 2 bases and J by 1 base; unmatched bases: 6. The CDR3 spans 16 residues. The germline gives CDR1 MNHNS, CDR2 SASEGT. CDR3 DNA (partial): TGTGCCAGCAGTGAATACCGGGGGAGGGGCACAGATACG. The encoded protein is CASSEYRGRGTDT. From start to end, the CDR3 is CASSEYRGRGTDTQYF.

This clone has a handful of counts. The read ends 3 residues shy of where the CDR3 ends; the end is completed using the germline J gene. This sequence joins TRBV19 and TRBJ1-5, with 8 bases aligning to TRBD1. The germline V gene has CDR1 LNHDA and CDR2 SQIVND (reference sequence). Losses at the gene ends were 3 bases for V and 5 bases for J; bases not matched to a gene: 0. The CDR3 is made up of 13 amino acids. The sequenced part of the CDR3 DNA is TGTGCCAGTAGTATGGACAGGGATCAGCCC. It specifies CASSMDRDQP. Given in full, the CDR3 is CASSMDRDQPQHF.

This clone was found many times. The read falls 3 residues short of the CDR3 end, and the missing part is taken from the germline J gene. The V gene is TRBV20-1, the J gene TRBJ2-7; TRBD1 agrees at 11 bases. Trimming at V came to 2 bases and at J to 1 base, leaving 4 bases not matched to a gene. The CDR3 loop spans 15 amino acids. Germline V gene lookup returns CDR1 DFQATT and CDR2 SNEGSKA (reference sequence). This chain's CDR3 is CSARPGTGGSYEQYF. The sequenced part of the CDR3 DNA is TGCAGTGCTAGACCCGGGACAGGGGGTTCCTACGAG.

This clone occurred a few times. CDR3 bases read: TGCGCCAGCAGCTTGGGTAGGATCGGACTAGCGGGTAGCACAGATACG. Residues: CASSLGRIGLAGSTDT. The CDR3 reads in full as CASSLGRIGLAGSTDTQYF. The genes are TRBV5-1 and TRBJ2-3, with 11 bases that match TRBD2. The CDR3 end is not reached by the read, which stops 3 residues before it; the germline J gene fills it in. Germline loops: CDR1 SGHRS, CDR2 YFSETQ. There are 19 residues in the CDR3. V dropped 0 bases and J dropped 0; count of bases not matched to a gene: 9.

This clone occurred many times. The read ends 3 residues early relative to the CDR3; the germline J gene fills the gap. V gene TRBV20-1 combines with J gene TRBJ2-7; D remains unclear. V lost 6 bases, J lost 0 bases, and 9 bases lay in between. The CDR3 is 12 amino acids. Germline V gives CDR1 DFQATT, CDR2 SNEGSKA (reference sequence). The DNA read from the CDR3 is TGCAGTGCCCATACAGTCTCCTACGAG. Its protein product is CSAHTVSYE. The whole CDR3 sequence is CSAHTVSYEQYF.

The sample holds many counts of this clone. The read ends 3 residues early relative to the CDR3; the germline J gene fills the gap. V gene TRBV20-1 combines with J gene TRBJ1-2; 8 nucleotides line up with TRBD1. Germline values: CDR1 DFQATT, CDR2 SNEGSKA (reference sequence). The J segment lost 5 bases and the V segment lost 0 bases, leaving 2 bases of the junction unmatched. The CDR3 runs to 13 residues. The DNA read from the CDR3 is TGCAGTGCTAGAGATACAGGGGGGTATGGC. Protein product: CSARDTGGYG. The complete CDR3 sequence is CSARDTGGYGYTF.

The table lists this clone with a few counts. The read stops 3 residues short of the end of the CDR3; the missing end is completed from the germline J gene. This sequence joins TRBV7-9 and TRBJ1-1; 12 nucleotides align to TRBD1. There are 15 residues in the CDR3. In germline, CDR1 is SEHNR, CDR2 FQNEAQ (reference sequence). The V segment lost 5 bases and the J segment 5 bases; nucleotides outside the gene matches: 6. The CDR3 DNA, read in part, is TGTGCCAGCAGCCGACCGGGACAGGGGGCAACTGAA. It codes for CASSRPGQGATE. The entire CDR3 sequence reads CASSRPGQGATEAFF. The full variable domain, in which reference TRBV7-9 and TRBJ1-1 provide the parts outside the CDR3, is DTGVSQNPRHKITKRGQNVTFRCDPISEHNRLYWYRQTLGQGPEFLTYFQNEAQLEKSRLLSDRFSAERPKGSFSTLEIQRTEQGDSAMYLCASSRPGQGATEAFFGQGTRLTVV.

As for this clone: The missing CDR3 end, 3 residues past where the read stops, is filled in from the germline J gene. V is TRBV11-3 and J is TRBJ2-3; 7 bases are a match to TRBD2. This CDR3 contains 13 residues. V lost 3 bases and J lost 7; bases outside the gene matches: 4. CDR1 and CDR2 (germline): SGHNT, YENEEA. The CDR3 region is CASSFSGGNTQYF. The CDR3 bases that were read are TGTGCCAGCAGCTTTTCGGGGGGAAATACG.

This clone was counted ten times or more. The CDR3 end falls 3 residues outside the read, so it is completed with the germline J gene. J is TRBJ2-1 and V is TRBV30; 7 bases line up with TRBD1. Trimming at V came to 7 bases and at J to 3 bases, leaving 6 bases not matched to a gene. Germline V gene data show CDR1 as GTSNPN and CDR2 as SVGIG (reference sequence). The CDR3 totals 13 residues. CDR3: CASDRDLYNEQFF. The DNA read from the CDR3 is TGTGCCTCCGACAGGGACCTCTACAATGAG.

The table lists this clone with many counts. Coverage ceases 3 residues before the CDR3 finishes, and the germline J gene fills in the end. This chain links TRBV30 with TRBJ1-6; D might be TRBD1 (6 bases). This CDR3 is built from 18 residues. CDR1 GTSNPN and CDR2 SVGIG come from the germline V gene (reference sequence). The V end lost 3 bases, the J end lost 7 bases, and 25 bases lay between the germline ends. The CDR3 reads CAWRAPTGIPAGNSPLHF. CDR3 DNA, as far as it was read: TGTGCCTGGAGGGCACCTACAGGGATTCCGGCGGGAAATTCACCC.

This clone was found a few times. The read finishes 3 residues shy of the CDR3 end, and the germline J gene is used to complete it. The chain couples TRBV20-1 to TRBJ2-1; 10 bases map to TRBD1. There are 19 residues in the CDR3. J was trimmed by 5 bases and V by 2 bases; bases with no gene match: 18. The germline V gene encodes CDR1 DFQATT and CDR2 SNEGSKA (reference sequence). Here the CDR3 reads CSARKAGTGATIRNNEQFF. The sequenced part of the CDR3 DNA is TGCAGTGCTAGAAAGGCCGGGACAGGGGCGACCATTCGCAACAATGAG.

In this sample, this clone turned up many times. The read halts 3 residues ahead of the CDR3 end, with the missing end drawn from the germline J gene. The chain recombines TRBV6-1 with TRBJ1-2, with a possible D match to TRBD1 (5 bases). Per the germline V gene, CDR1 is MNHNS and CDR2 is SASEGT. V was trimmed by 0 bases and J by 6 bases, leaving 17 bases between them. This CDR3 contains 16 residues. CDR3 amino acids: CASSEARGAEWDGYTF. Incomplete CDR3 DNA: TGTGCCAGCAGTGAAGCCCGTGGGGCCGAATGGGATGGC.

At least ten counts were recorded for this clone. The read stops 3 residues short of the end of the CDR3; the missing end is completed from the germline J gene. This chain connects TRBV5-1 to TRBJ2-5; no reliable D call. The V gene's germline CDR1 is SGHRS and CDR2 YFSETQ. V was shortened by 4 bases and J by 0 bases, with 16 bases between the two germline ends. There are 16 residues in the CDR3. CDR3 amino acids: CASSRLGTENQETQYF. The CDR3 bases that were read are TGCGCCAGCAGCCGGTTGGGCACCGAGAACCAAGAGACC.

This clone has a count of ten or more. The CDR3 end falls 3 residues outside the read, so it is completed with the germline J gene. V gene TRBV30 combines with J gene TRBJ2-1; 7 bases match TRBD1. The V gene's germline CDR1 is GTSNPN and CDR2 SVGIG (reference sequence). CDR3 size: 15 residues. Trimming at V came to 2 bases and at J to 0 bases, leaving 4 bases not matched to a gene. This CDR3 reads CAWSQGQSSYNEQFF. The covered CDR3 bases are TGTGCCTGGAGTCAGGGACAGAGCTCCTACAATGAG. Combining the CDR3 with reference TRBV30 and TRBJ2-1 gives the whole variable domain SQTIHQWPATLVQPVGSPLSLECTVEGTSNPNLYWYRQAAGRGLQLLFYSVGIGQISSEVPQNLSASRPQDRQFILSSKKLLLSDSGFYLCAWSQGQSSYNEQFFGPGTRLTVL.